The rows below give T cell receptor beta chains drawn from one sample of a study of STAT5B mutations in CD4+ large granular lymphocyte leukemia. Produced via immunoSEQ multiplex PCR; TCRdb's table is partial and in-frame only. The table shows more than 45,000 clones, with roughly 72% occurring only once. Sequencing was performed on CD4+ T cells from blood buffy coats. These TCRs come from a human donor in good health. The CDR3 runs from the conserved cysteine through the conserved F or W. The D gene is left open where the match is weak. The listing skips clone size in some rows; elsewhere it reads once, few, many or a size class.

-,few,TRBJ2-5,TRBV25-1,CASLPGTQETQYF,TGTGCCAGTTTACCCGGGACCCAAGAGACCCAGTACTTC
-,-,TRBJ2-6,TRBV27,CASSTPGSGANVLTF,TGTGCCAGCAGTACTCCAGGGTCTGGGGCCAACGTCCTGACTTTC
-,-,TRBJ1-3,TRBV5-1,CASSTGPGNTIYF,TGCGCCAGCAGCACCGGACCTGGAAACACCATATATTTT
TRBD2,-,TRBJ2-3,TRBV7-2,CASGLLAGSTDTQYF,TGTGCCAGCGGTTTACTAGCGGGGAGCACAGATACGCAGTATTTT
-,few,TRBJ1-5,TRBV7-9,CASSLVNQPQHF,TGTGCCAGCAGCTTGGTGAACCAGCCCCAGCATTTT
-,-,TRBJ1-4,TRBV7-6,CASSLVGQFATNEKLFF,TGTGCCAGCAGCTTAGTAGGACAGTTTGCAACTAATGAAAAACTGTTTTTT
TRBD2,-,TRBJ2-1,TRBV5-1,CASSLDGGAYNEQFF,TGCGCCAGCAGCTTGGACGGGGGGGCCTACAATGAGCAGTTCTTC
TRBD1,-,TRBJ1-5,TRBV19,CASRPTGGNVQPQHF,TGTGCCAGTAGGCCGACAGGGGGCAATGTTCAGCCCCAGCATTTT
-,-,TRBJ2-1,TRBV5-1,CASSGTAPYNEQFF,TGCGCCAGCAGCGGGACGGCCCCTTACAATGAGCAGTTCTTC
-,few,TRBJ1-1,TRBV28,CASTRSTEAFF,TGTGCCAGCACGAGGAGCACTGAAGCTTTCTTT
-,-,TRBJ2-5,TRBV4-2,CASSQVGAAETQYF,TGTGCCAGCAGCCAAGTTGGGGCAGCAGAGACCCAGTACTTC
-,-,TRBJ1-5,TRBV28,CASIDSGNQPQHF,TGTGCCAGCATCGACAGTGGCAATCAGCCCCAGCATTTT
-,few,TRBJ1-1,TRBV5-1,CASSFEGSTEAFF,TGCGCCAGCAGCTTCGAGGGGTCCACTGAAGCTTTCTTT
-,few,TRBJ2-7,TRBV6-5,CASAQRAFSYEQYF,TGTGCCAGCGCCCAACGGGCATTCTCCTACGAGCAGTACTTC
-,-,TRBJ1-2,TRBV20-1,CSRFWNYGYTF,TGCAGTAGATTCTGGAACTATGGCTACACCTTC
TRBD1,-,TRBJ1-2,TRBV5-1,CASSSTWGGQGWDYGYTF,TGCGCCAGCAGCTCTACTTGGGGGGGACAGGGCTGGGACTATGGCTACACCTTC
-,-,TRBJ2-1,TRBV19,CASTRRDRQSNEQFF,TGTGCCAGTACCCGCCGGGACCGACAGTCCAATGAGCAGTTCTTC
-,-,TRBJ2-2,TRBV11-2,CASSPRQGGTGELFF,TGTGCCAGCAGCCCTCGACAGGGAGGGACCGGGGAGCTGTTTTTT
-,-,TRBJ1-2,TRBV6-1,CASSEALTLPAYGYTF,TGTGCCAGCAGTGAAGCGCTGACACTCCCCGCCTATGGCTACACCTTC
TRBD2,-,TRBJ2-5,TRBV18,CASSPGEGETQYF,TGTGCCAGCTCACCAGGGGAGGGAGAGACCCAGTACTTC